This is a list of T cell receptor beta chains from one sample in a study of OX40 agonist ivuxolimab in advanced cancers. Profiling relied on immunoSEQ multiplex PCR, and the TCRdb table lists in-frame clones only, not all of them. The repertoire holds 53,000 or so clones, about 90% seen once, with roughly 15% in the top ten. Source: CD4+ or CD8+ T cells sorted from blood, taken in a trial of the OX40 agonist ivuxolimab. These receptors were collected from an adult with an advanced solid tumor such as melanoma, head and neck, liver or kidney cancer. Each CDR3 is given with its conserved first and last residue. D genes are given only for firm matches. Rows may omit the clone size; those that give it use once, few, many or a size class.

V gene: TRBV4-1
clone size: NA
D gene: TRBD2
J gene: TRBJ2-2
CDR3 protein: CASSQGGLARPGELFF
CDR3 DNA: TGCGCCAGCAGCCAAGGCGGACTAGCCCGGCCCGGGGAGCTGTTTTTT

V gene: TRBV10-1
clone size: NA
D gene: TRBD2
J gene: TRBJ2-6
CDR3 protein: CASSPAGGPGANVLTF
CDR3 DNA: TGCGCCAGCAGCCCAGCGGGAGGGCCTGGGGCCAACGTCCTGACTTTC

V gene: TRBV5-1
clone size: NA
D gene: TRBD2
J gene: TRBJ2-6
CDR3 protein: CASSLYGTTGANVLTF
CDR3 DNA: TGCGCCAGCAGCTTGTACGGGACTACTGGGGCCAACGTCCTGACTTTC

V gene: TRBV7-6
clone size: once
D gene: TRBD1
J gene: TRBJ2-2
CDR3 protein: CASGRGRQGISTGELFF
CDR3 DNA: TGTGCCAGCGGAAGGGGGCGCCAGGGGATTTCCACCGGGGAGCTGTTTTTT

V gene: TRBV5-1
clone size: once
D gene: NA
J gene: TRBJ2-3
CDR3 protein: CASSPHRGFTDTQYF
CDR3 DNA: TGCGCCAGCAGCCCCCACCGGGGATTCACAGATACGCAGTATTTT

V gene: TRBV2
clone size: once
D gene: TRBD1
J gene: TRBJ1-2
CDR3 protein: CASRGDRGISDYGYTF
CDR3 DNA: TGTGCCAGCAGAGGGGACAGGGGGATCTCGGACTATGGCTACACCTTC

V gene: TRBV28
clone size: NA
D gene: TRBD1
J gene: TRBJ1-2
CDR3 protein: CASSLGTGGSLGGYTF
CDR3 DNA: TGTGCCAGCAGTTTAGGAACAGGGGGTTCCCTAGGCGGCTACACCTTC

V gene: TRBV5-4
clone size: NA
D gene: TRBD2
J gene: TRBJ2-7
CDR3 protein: CASSPPGLAGVYEQYF
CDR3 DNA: TGTGCCAGCAGCCCGCCGGGACTAGCGGGAGTATACGAGCAGTACTTC

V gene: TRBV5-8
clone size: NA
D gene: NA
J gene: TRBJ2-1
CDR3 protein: CASSSWAGNEQFF
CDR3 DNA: TGTGCCAGCAGCTCCTGGGCTGGCAATGAGCAGTTCTTC

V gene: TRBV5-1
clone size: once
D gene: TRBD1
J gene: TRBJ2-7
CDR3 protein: CASSTQTGNEQYF
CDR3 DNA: TGCGCCAGCAGCACCCAGACAGGGAACGAGCAGTACTTC

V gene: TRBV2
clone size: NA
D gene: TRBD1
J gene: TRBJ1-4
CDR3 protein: CASNPDRVRGEKLFF
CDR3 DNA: TGTGCCAGCAACCCGGACAGGGTGCGGGGTGAAAAACTGTTTTTT

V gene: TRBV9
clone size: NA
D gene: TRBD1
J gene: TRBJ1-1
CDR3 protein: CASSVAGQGRTEAFF
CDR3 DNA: TGTGCCAGCAGCGTAGCCGGACAGGGAAGGACTGAAGCTTTCTTT

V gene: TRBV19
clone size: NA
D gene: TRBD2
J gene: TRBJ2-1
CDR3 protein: CASRTSGSRYNEQFF
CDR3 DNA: TGTGCCAGTCGGACTAGCGGGAGTCGTTACAATGAGCAGTTCTTC

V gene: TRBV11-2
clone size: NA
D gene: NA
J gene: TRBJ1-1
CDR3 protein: CASSLSGNTEAFF
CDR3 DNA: TGTGCCAGCAGCTTATCGGGAAACACTGAAGCTTTCTTT

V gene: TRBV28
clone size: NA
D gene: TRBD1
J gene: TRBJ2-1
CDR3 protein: CATVTGGRRNEQFF
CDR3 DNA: TGTGCCACCGTGACAGGGGGTAGGAGGAATGAGCAGTTCTTC

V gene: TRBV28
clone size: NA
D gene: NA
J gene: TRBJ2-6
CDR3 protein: CASSLLADSGANVLTF
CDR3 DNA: TGTGCCAGCAGTTTATTGGCGGACTCTGGGGCCAACGTCCTGACTTTC